The sequence of this TCR beta chain was determined in a study of T cell responses to AZD1222 COVID-19 vaccine. Study-wide background: Second doses were pooled across both intervals (about 4 or about 12 weeks).

Trimming shortened V by 6 bases and J by 1 base, and 9 bases separated the two germline ends. The CDR3 is made up of 13 amino acids. In germline, CDR1 is MNHEY, CDR2 SVGAGI. This clone has only one observation. Here immunoSEQ multiplex PCR was the method, and the copy in TCRdb shows in-frame clones only, minus some. Of nearly 110,000 clones in the sample, roughly 87% were seen once. The sample here was peripheral blood, taken on day 0 of AZD1222 vaccination. The rearrangement joins TRBV6-5 to TRBJ1-2; tentative D call: TRBD1 (5 bases). The receptor's source is an adult in good health. Here the CDR3 DNA reads TGTGCCAGCAGCCTACAGGTTAACTATGGCTACACCTTC. It encodes CASSLQVNYGYTF.